A single sample gave rise to the 31 T cell receptor beta chains below, sequenced in a study of shared clonotypes between healthy human individuals. Some clones are missing from TCRdb's copy, which holds only in-frame ones; the method was immunoSEQ multiplex PCR. The sample contains 2 million to 2.5 million clones, 85% to 95% of which appear only once. The material sequenced was naive CD4+ T cells sorted from blood. Specified subset: CD45RA+ positively selected. Receptor source: a man younger than 30 in good health.

The chain has TRBV18 and TRBJ1-5; 7 positions match TRBD1. J lost 6 bases, V lost 2 bases, and 7 bases had no gene match. The germline CDR1 and CDR2 sequences are KGHSH and LQKENI. This CDR3 has 15 residues. CDR3 residues: CASSPGQAVGQPQHF. The CDR3 DNA sequence: TGTGCCAGCTCACCAGGACAGGCCGTGGGTCAGCCCCAGCATTTT.

The J gene is TRBJ1-2, the V gene TRBV18; 9 bases align to TRBD1. The V and J ends lost 4 bases and 7 bases, in that order; junction bases with no gene match: 10. There are 15 residues in the CDR3. Germline CDR1 KGHSH, CDR2 LQKENI. CDR3 in amino acids: CASSRPPTGGSGYTF. CDR3 bases: TGTGCCAGCTCACGCCCGCCCACAGGGGGCTCTGGCTACACCTTC.

The chain uses TRBV5-1 and TRBJ2-1; the match to TRBD2 covers 8 bases. V dropped 5 bases and J dropped 7; count of bases not matched to a gene: 8. Germline assignment: CDR1 SGHRS and CDR2 YFSETQ. The CDR3 sequence is 14 residues long. CDR3 sequence reads: CASRYSGGPNEQFF. The CDR3 DNA is TGCGCCAGCAGGTACTCGGGGGGGCCGAATGAGCAGTTCTTC.

This clone was counted between two and nine times. Additional DNA sequences in this sample encode the identical CDR3. The rearrangement joins TRBV7-2 to TRBJ1-1, with D tentatively TRBD1 (6 bases). Germline V gene lookup returns CDR1 SGHTA and CDR2 FQGNSA. There are 13 residues in the CDR3. V was shortened by 5 bases and J by 1 base, with 8 bases between the two germline ends. CDR3 nucleotides: TGTGCCAGCAGCCGACAGGAGAACACTGAAGCTTTCTTT. Translation gives CASSRQENTEAFF.

This clone was picked up one time. V gene TRBV5-1 combines with J gene TRBJ2-5; no reliable D call. The V gene's germline CDR1 is SGHRS and CDR2 YFSETQ. Trimming left V 4 bases short and J 4 bases short, with 11 bases between. The CDR3 contains 13 residues. CDR3: CASSTTAIETQYF. DNA for the CDR3: TGCGCCAGCAGCACGACTGCGATAGAGACCCAGTACTTC. Full variable domain (remainder filled in from reference TRBV5-1 and TRBJ2-5): KAGVTQTPRYLIKTRGQQVTLSCSPISGHRSVSWYQQTPGQGLQFLFEYFSETQRNKGNFPGRFSGRQFSNSRSEMNVSTLELGDSALYLCASSTTAIETQYFGPGTRLLVL.

The V gene is TRBV11-2, the J gene TRBJ1-1, with D possibly matching TRBD1 (5 bases). This CDR3 region has 14 residues. From germline, CDR1 is SGHAT and CDR2 FQNNGV. The V end was cut by 0 bases, the J end by 4 bases, with 9 bases between. As DNA, the CDR3 is TGTGCCAGCAGCTTAGACGGGGCTCTCACTGAAGCTTTCTTT. This sequence encodes CASSLDGALTEAFF.

The chain has TRBV10-1 and TRBJ2-2; the D is unclear. Germline CDR1 is WNHNN and CDR2 is SYGVQD (reference sequence). V lost 8 bases, J lost 7 bases, and 11 bases lay in between. The CDR3 covers 12 residues. CDR3 in amino acids: CASGRLRGELFF. In DNA, the CDR3 is TGCGCCAGCGGTAGACTGCGCGGGGAGCTGTTTTTT.

This clone was observed once. The chain recombines TRBV9 with TRBJ2-5, with D tentatively TRBD1 or TRBD2 (5 bases each). CDR1 SGDLS and CDR2 YYNGEE come from the germline V gene. V gave up 3 bases and J gave up 5 bases, with 14 bases separating them. There are 14 residues in the CDR3. CDR3 protein: CASSAGTVPETQYF. CDR3 in DNA: TGTGCCAGCAGCGCGGGGACGGTTCCGGAGACCCAGTACTTC.

The genes are TRBV6-5 and TRBJ2-6, with 9 bases that match TRBD1. Germline CDR1 MNHEY, CDR2 SVGAGI. The CDR3 sequence is 14 residues long. V lost 6 bases, J lost 4 bases, and 1 base stayed unmatched. The CDR3 sequence is CASSGTGGANVLTF. In DNA form, the CDR3 reads TGTGCCAGCAGCGGGACAGGGGGGGCCAACGTCCTGACTTTC.

The chain couples TRBV6-6 to TRBJ1-1; 12 bases are shared with TRBD1. Germline assignment: CDR1 MNHNY and CDR2 SVGAGI (reference sequence). CDR3 length: 15 residues. Unmatched junction bases numbered 8, after V lost 7 bases and J lost 5 bases. DNA of the CDR3: TGTGCCAGCAACCCGGGACAGGGGGCTCGGACTGAAGCTTTCTTT. Translated: CASNPGQGARTEAFF.

J is TRBJ1-2 and V is TRBV5-4; the D is unclear. Trimming removed 0 bases at V and 4 bases at J, with 4 bases between. CDR3 length: 12 residues. Germline CDR1 SGHNT, CDR2 YYREEE (reference sequence). In DNA form, the CDR3 reads TGTGCCAGCAGCTTGGATCGCTATGGCTACACCTTC. This encodes CASSLDRYGYTF.

This sequence joins TRBV7-8 and TRBJ2-3; D could derive from TRBD1 or TRBD2 (6 bases each). V was cut by 2 bases and J by 3 bases, with 9 bases left in between. Germline V gene sequence: CDR1 SGHVS, CDR2 FQNEAQ. CDR3 length: 14 amino acids. In DNA, the CDR3 is TGTGCCAGCAGCTTAACAGGGAGGACAGATACGCAGTATTTT. Translated: CASSLTGRTDTQYF.

V usage is TRBV5-1 and J usage is TRBJ1-2; D gene uncertain. CDR3 length: 15 amino acids. Germline CDR1 reads SGHRS; CDR2 reads YFSETQ. V lost 0 bases, J lost 3 bases, and 12 bases lay in between. The DNA of the CDR3 is TGCGCCAGCAGCTTGGTCTCAGCCAAAGACTATGGCTACACCTTC. Translation: CASSLVSAKDYGYTF. Full variable domain (outside the CDR3, taken from reference TRBV5-1 and TRBJ1-2): KAGVTQTPRYLIKTRGQQVTLSCSPISGHRSVSWYQQTPGQGLQFLFEYFSETQRNKGNFPGRFSGRQFSNSRSEMNVSTLELGDSALYLCASSLVSAKDYGYTFGSGTRLTVV.

The J gene is TRBJ2-2, the V gene TRBV18, with D maybe TRBD1 (6 bases). CDR3 length: 14 amino acids. Germline V gene data show CDR1 as KGHSH and CDR2 as LQKENI. Deletions cut 4 bases from V and 4 bases from J, with 10 bases between. CDR3 sequence: CASSQGQSTGELFF. Here the CDR3 DNA reads TGTGCCAGCTCACAGGGACAATCCACCGGGGAGCTGTTTTTT.

V is TRBV4-3 and J is TRBJ2-3, with 9 positions matching TRBD2. Germline CDR1 is LGHNA and CDR2 is YSLEER. The CDR3 contains 16 residues. The J segment lost 4 bases and the V segment lost 0 bases, leaving 5 bases of the junction unmatched. CDR3 DNA: TGCGCCAGCAGCCAAGATGGGACTAGCATTTCAGATACGCAGTATTTT. Translated: CASSQDGTSISDTQYF.

The J gene is TRBJ2-3, the V gene TRBV4-3; D gene ambiguous. Trimming removed 2 bases at V and 1 base at J, with 7 bases between. The CDR3 contains 14 residues. Germline-derived CDR1 and CDR2 are LGHNA and YSLEER. This CDR3 is CASSQKSGTDTQYF. The CDR3 region has the DNA TGCGCCAGCAGCCAAAAGTCGGGCACAGATACGCAGTATTTT.

The chain links TRBV5-1 to TRBJ2-3; D is unresolved. The V end was cut by 4 bases, the J end by 0 bases, with 9 bases between. Germline V CDR1 and CDR2: SGHRS, YFSETQ. CDR3 length equals 14 residues. The DNA for the CDR3 is TGCGCCAGCAGCGATGGGCAGAGCACAGATACGCAGTATTTT. Translated, it gives CASSDGQSTDTQYF.

This chain joins TRBV7-2 and TRBJ2-1; 11 positions match TRBD2. Germline lookup yields CDR1 SGHTA and CDR2 FQGNSA. The CDR3 is made up of 19 amino acids. V trimming: 3 bases; J trimming: 9 bases; junction bases outside the gene matches: 19. CDR3 in DNA: TGTGCCAGCAGCTTCCTCGGGACCGATACTAGCGGGAGAAGAGGTGAGCAGTTCTTC. This encodes CASSFLGTDTSGRRGEQFF.

The chain links TRBV30 to TRBJ2-4; 13 positions agree with TRBD2. CDR3 length equals 19 residues. Trimming at V came to 1 base and at J to 3 bases, leaving 12 bases not matched to a gene. Looked up from germline, CDR1 is GTSNPN and CDR2 is SVGIG (reference sequence). The CDR3 is CAWSAVRTSGRKGKNIQYF. The DNA for the CDR3 is TGTGCCTGGAGTGCGGTGAGGACTAGCGGGAGAAAAGGCAAAAACATTCAGTACTTC.

The rearrangement uses TRBV5-1 and TRBJ2-5; TRBD2 agrees at 8 bases. With V trimmed by 6 bases and J by 4 bases, 5 bases remained unmatched. This CDR3 is built from 13 residues. Germline CDR1 reads SGHRS; CDR2 reads YFSETQ. The CDR3 coding sequence is TGCGCCAGCAAGCTTGGGACTAGAGAGACCCAGTACTTC. This sequence encodes CASKLGTRETQYF.

The chain couples TRBV7-9 to TRBJ1-2; D unclear. Between the trimmed V and J ends, which lost 4 bases and 2 bases, there was a span of 8 bases. This CDR3 has 13 residues. Looked up from germline, CDR1 is SEHNR and CDR2 is FQNEAQ (reference sequence). The CDR3, as DNA: TGTGCCAGCAGCTCGCCCAAAAACTATGGCTACACCTTC. Protein sequence: CASSSPKNYGYTF.

The rearrangement uses TRBV2 and TRBJ1-5; D is uncertain. V was trimmed by 1 base and J by 6 bases, leaving 7 bases between them. This CDR3 contains 13 residues. Germline V lookup: CDR1 SNHLY, CDR2 FYNNEI. CDR3 nucleotides: TGTGCCAGCAGTGAAGTGGTGGTTCAGCCCCAGCATTTT. This gives the protein CASSEVVVQPQHF.

The chain uses TRBV5-5 and TRBJ2-7; TRBD1 aligns across 8 bases. The CDR3 runs to 15 residues. The V segment lost 4 bases and the J segment 8 bases; nucleotides outside the gene matches: 14. Germline V CDR1 and CDR2: SGHKS, YYEKEE (reference sequence). The CDR3 region has the DNA TGTGCCAGCAGCACTGGACAGGGTCAATATTCCCAGCAGTACTTC. Translated, it gives CASSTGQGQYSQQYF.

This chain uses TRBV4-3 with TRBJ2-7, with D possibly being TRBD2 (6 bases). Trimming took 4 bases from V and 3 from J, leaving 13 bases between them. Germline V gene sequence: CDR1 LGHNA, CDR2 YSLEER. The CDR3 spans 14 residues. The CDR3 sequence is CASSPTPGDYEQYF. CDR3 DNA: TGCGCCAGCAGCCCTACCCCGGGAGACTACGAGCAGTACTTC.

This clone appeared once. At the DNA level, this CDR3 is encoded by other sequences in the same sample as well. This chain joins TRBV5-6 and TRBJ2-5; D is undetermined. With 5 bases removed from V and 2 bases from J, the gap between germline ends came to 13 bases. This CDR3 has 14 residues. Per germline, CDR1 SGHDT and CDR2 YYEEEE. The CDR3 loop reads CASSLIGTQETQYF. The CDR3 nucleotides are TGTGCCAGCAGTCTAATCGGTACTCAAGAGACCCAGTACTTC.

This clone was counted once. This rearrangement joins TRBV7-2 to TRBJ2-5, with 11 bases lining up with TRBD2. CDR1 is SGHTA, CDR2 FQGNSA, per germline. The CDR3 consists of 17 residues. The J segment lost 5 bases and the V segment lost 4 bases, leaving 12 bases of the junction unmatched. For the CDR3, the DNA is TGTGCCAGCAGCTCCAACCACCTTAGCGGGAGGGGGGAGACCCAGTACTTC. It codes for CASSSNHLSGRGETQYF.

The V gene is TRBV9, the J gene TRBJ2-2, with a weak D call TRBD2 (5 bases). Germline CDR1 is SGDLS and CDR2 is YYNGEE. The CDR3 consists of 16 residues. With 1 base removed from V and 0 bases from J, the gap between germline ends came to 10 bases. As DNA, the CDR3 is TGTGCCAGCAGCGTAATGAGCGGTACGAACACCGGGGAGCTGTTTTTT. This sequence encodes CASSVMSGTNTGELFF.

The chain combines TRBV27 with TRBJ1-2, with 7 bases fitting TRBD1. CDR1 MNHEY and CDR2 SMNVEV come from the germline V gene (reference sequence). The ends lost 5 bases at V and 5 bases at J; junction bases unmatched: 14. The CDR3 loop spans 16 amino acids. The CDR3 region has the DNA TGTGCCAGCAGTCCCGTAGGGGACAGAGCCTTTTATGGCTACACCTTC. Protein: CASSPVGDRAFYGYTF.

In the case of this clone: The same CDR3 can be traced to other DNA sequences in this sample. The V and J genes are TRBV6-1 and TRBJ1-2; 7 positions match TRBD1. Germline lookup yields CDR1 MNHNS and CDR2 SASEGT. The CDR3 totals 13 residues. V shed 4 bases, J shed 2 bases, and the junction held 1 base outside the gene matches. Written as DNA, the CDR3 is TGTGCCAGCAGTGGGACAGGCAACTATGGCTACACCTTC. Amino acids: CASSGTGNYGYTF.

The rearrangement links TRBV18 to TRBJ1-2; D remains unclear. The V and J ends lost 5 bases and 4 bases respectively, with 14 bases between them. Germline lookup yields CDR1 KGHSH and CDR2 LQKENI. CDR3 size: 14 residues. CDR3: CASSSPEATYGYTF. The DNA for the CDR3 is TGTGCCAGCTCATCCCCGGAAGCGACCTATGGCTACACCTTC.

The genes are TRBV19 and TRBJ1-5; D gene uncertain. The CDR3 loop spans 14 amino acids. Germline V gene lookup returns CDR1 LNHDA and CDR2 SQIVND (reference sequence). V was shortened by 8 bases and J by 1 base, with 12 bases between the two germline ends. The CDR3 region has the DNA TGTGCCAGTGCCCAACACGGGAGCAATCAGCCCCAGCATTTT. Its protein is CASAQHGSNQPQHF.